These 29 T cell receptor beta chains share one sample of origin, sequenced in a study of tumor-infiltrating lymphocytes in primary liver carcinoma. The tissue used was unsorted bulk material of roughly 17-32 mg. RNA and DNA were co-extracted from it with the AllPrep DNA/RNA mini kit. From around 500 ng of total RNA, TCR beta-specific cDNA was reverse-transcribed using a constant-region primer. The TCR beta library was amplified through three nested multiplex PCR rounds in a modified ARM-PCR procedure. PCR rounds one and two used TRBV1-TRBV30 forward primers with a C-beta reverse primer for 9 to 10 cycles each. TCRdb reprocessed the multiplex PCR reads with MiXCR, giving one entry per CDR3 protein. In the table there are fewer than 85,000 distinct CDR3 sequences, 69% of which are singletons. Sequences were obtained from tumor-adjacent normal liver tissue. These receptors were collected from a man aged 40-55 years with primary liver carcinoma and hepatitis B virus infection.

The CDR3 loop is CASSLSVEQYF. The CDR3 DNA is TGTGCCAGCTCCCTCAGCGTAGAGCAGTACTTC. This rearrangement joins TRBV12-3 or TRBV12-4 to TRBJ2-7; D remains unclear. This CDR3 is 11 amino acids long. Trimming took 8 bases from V and 7 from J, leaving 12 bases between them.

Of note for this clonotype: Sequence at one end of the junction differs from germline and may be a read error. The chain carries TRBV11-2 and TRBJ2-2; D gene uncertain. CDR3 length equals 15 residues. The germline V gene has CDR1 SGHAT and CDR2 FQNNGV. The DNA for the CDR3 is TGTGCCGGCAGCTTACTTGGAGCGAACATCGGAGAGCTGTTTTTT. This codes for CAGSLLGANIGELFF.

This clonotype was detected only a few times. An end of the junction differs from the germline gene, which may be a read error. This sequence joins TRBV29-1 and TRBJ2-7; D is perhaps TRBD2 (6 bases). The CDR3 runs to 15 residues. The V gene's germline CDR1 is SQVTM and CDR2 ANQGSEA. CDR3 protein: CGVEEERNGSYEQYF. In DNA, the CDR3 is TGCGGCGTTGAAGAAGAACGGAACGGGAGCTACGAGCAGTATTTC.

In the case of this clonotype: The junction and the germline gene differ at one end; a read error may be behind it. The rearrangement joins TRBV4-1 to TRBJ2-7; 11 positions match TRBD2. The last part of the DNA fits TRBJ2-1 better; the J call may be wrong. Per germline, CDR1 MGHRA and CDR2 YSYEKL. This CDR3 is 19 amino acids long. The CDR3 here is CASSQRGLAGGGAYKEQFF. The CDR3 coding sequence is TGCGCCAGCAGCCAACGGGGGCTAGCGGGAGGTGGCGCCTACAAAGAGCAGTTCTTC.

The J gene is TRBJ2-5, the V gene TRBV11-2; possibly TRBD2 for D (5 bases). This CDR3 region has 18 residues. V lost 5 bases, J lost 3 bases, and 25 bases lay in between. From germline, CDR1 is SGHAT and CDR2 FQNNGV. Written as DNA, the CDR3 is TGTGCCAGCAGCGTAGCGAGGATAGCACTGGGAAAAAAAGAGACCCAGTACTTC. Protein: CASSVARIALGKKETQYF.

This clonotype was recorded a few times. One end of the junction fails to match germline, which may point to a read error. The chain links TRBV29-1 to TRBJ2-5; D possibly corresponds to TRBD2 (5 bases). CDR3 length: 15 amino acids. Germline-derived CDR1 and CDR2 are SQVTM and ANQGSEA. CDR3 region: CSVESAAGGSETQYF. CDR3 bases: TGTAGCGTTGAATCCGCGGCGGGTGGATCGGAGACCCAGTACTTC.

This clonotype was detected a few times. The junction departs from the called germline gene at one end, perhaps through a read error. This chain connects TRBV6-5 to TRBJ2-2, with D maybe TRBD2 (6 bases). From germline, CDR1 is MNHEY and CDR2 SVGAGI. The CDR3 length is 14 residues. The CDR3 loop is CDSSYSRKREKLFF. Written as DNA, the CDR3 is TGTGACAGCAGTTACTCGAGGAAACGGGAGAAGCTGTTTTTT.

The sample holds one count of this clonotype. The germline gene is not matched at one end of the junction; a read error may be the cause. The chain carries TRBV6-2 or TRBV6-3 and TRBJ2-1; D may correspond to TRBD1 or TRBD2 (5 bases each). The CDR3 consists of 13 residues. Germline-derived CDR1 and CDR2 are MNHEY and SVGEGT. The DNA for the CDR3 is TGTACCAGCAGTTACGGGACCGGGAATGGGCAGTTCTTC. Protein sequence: CTSSYGTGNGQFF.

The chain combines TRBV4-2 with TRBJ1-6; D might be TRBD1 (5 bases). This CDR3 comprises 15 residues. Germline assignment: CDR1 LGHNA and CDR2 YNFKEQ. V lost 0 bases and J lost 7, with 10 bases in between. The CDR3 DNA reads as TGTGCCAGCAGCCAAGATCGGGGGTCCAATTCACCCCTCCACTTT. Translated: CASSQDRGSNSPLHF.

As concerns this clonotype: At one end the junction does not follow the germline gene, possibly because of a read error. The CDR3: CNVEGQGNTEAFF. The DNA for the CDR3 is TGCAACGTTGAAGGGCAGGGGAACACCGAAGCTTTCTTT. This rearrangement joins TRBV29-1 to TRBJ1-1, with a possible D match to TRBD1 (6 bases). CDR3 length: 13 residues. CDR1 and CDR2 from the germline V gene are SQVTM and ANQGSEA.

This clonotype was observed a few times. This rearrangement joins TRBV12-3 or TRBV12-4 to TRBJ1-1, with D maybe TRBD1 (6 bases). Between the trimmed V and J ends, which lost 5 bases and 11 bases, there was a span of 15 bases. This CDR3 has 12 residues. The CDR3 sequence: CASSEQGVLAFF. Here the CDR3 DNA reads TGTGCCAGCAGTGAACAGGGTGTGCTGGCTTTCTTT.

Notes on this clonotype: At one end, the junction sequence differs from germline, possibly due to a read error. The CDR3 loop reads CTSSHAQRLAGVPSTEQYF. The CDR3 DNA reads TGCACCAGCAGCCATGCCCAGAGACTAGCGGGAGTTCCCTCAACCGAGCAGTACTTC. The chain couples TRBV4-1 to TRBJ2-7, with TRBD2 identical over 12 bases. This CDR3 is 19 amino acids long. The germline V gene encodes CDR1 MGHRA and CDR2 YSYEKL.

Turning to this clonotype: A read error may explain this, as a much larger clone is one base away. The chain links TRBV7-2 to TRBJ1-2; D is possibly TRBD1 (5 bases). Germline lookup yields CDR1 SGHTA and CDR2 FQGNSA. The CDR3 runs 13 residues. In DNA form, the CDR3 reads TGTGTCAGCAGCCTCTGGGACAACTATGGCTACACCTTC. This sequence encodes CVSSLWDNYGYTF.

This clonotype showed up just once. A read error is possible here, since a much larger clone lies one base away. The genes are TRBV9 and TRBJ2-7; D could derive from TRBD1 or TRBD2 (5 bases each). Germline loops: CDR1 SGDLS, CDR2 YYNGEE. The ends were cut back, 7 bases at V and 2 bases at J, with 16 bases in the middle. CDR3 size: 14 residues. CDR3 bases: TGTGCCAGCGGTCACGGGACCGATACCTACGAGCAGTACTTC. As protein: CASGHGTDTYEQYF.

The CDR3 DNA follows: TGCAGCGTTGCAGGGGACTGGGCGAGGAACACTGAAGCTTTCTTT. It translates to CSVAGDWARNTEAFF. This chain links TRBV29-1 with TRBJ1-1; D possibly corresponds to TRBD1 (6 bases). Trimming pared 4 bases from V and 1 base from J, leaving 16 bases between. Germline V gives CDR1 SQVTM, CDR2 ANQGSEA. CDR3 length equals 15 residues.

Turning to this clonotype: Just one base apart from a much larger clone, this may be a read error. The rearrangement links TRBV11-2 to TRBJ2-3, with D possibly matching TRBD2 (6 bases). The CDR3 covers 14 residues. The ends were cut back, 11 bases at V and 4 bases at J, with 19 bases in the middle. Germline values: CDR1 SGHAT, CDR2 FQNNGV. DNA for the CDR3: TGTGCCGGAAGGGCACGGGAGCCCGCAGATACGCAGTATTTT. Translating gives CAGRAREPADTQYF.

This clonotype was seen more than once but under ten times. This CDR3 reads CASSQDSPGLAGLGELFF. DNA for the CDR3: TGCGCCAGCAGCCAAGATAGCCCGGGACTAGCGGGCCTGGGGGAGCTGTTTTTT. J is TRBJ2-2 and V is TRBV4-3, with 12 positions matching TRBD2. The V segment lost 0 bases and the J segment 8 bases; nucleotides outside the gene matches: 10. The CDR3 contains 18 residues. CDR1 and CDR2 (germline): LGHNA, YSLEER.

This clonotype was seen a single time. At one end the junction does not follow the germline gene, possibly because of a read error. The CDR3 protein is CASFGGVNQLQHF. CDR3 DNA sequence: TGTGCCAGCTTTGGGGGGGTCAATCAGCTCCAGCATTTT. The rearrangement links TRBV6-6 to TRBJ1-5, with a tentative D call TRBD1 (5 bases). CDR1 MNHNY and CDR2 SVGAGI come from the germline V gene (reference sequence). This CDR3 region has 13 residues.

Note on this clonotype: A read error may produce the germline difference seen at one junction end. This sequence joins TRBV5-6 and TRBJ2-2; possibly TRBD2 for D (5 bases). The CDR3 contains 18 residues. Per the germline V gene, CDR1 is SGHDT and CDR2 is YYEEEE. CDR3 protein: CASSLGEVLTLNTGELFF. Written as DNA, the CDR3 is TGTGCCAGCAGCCTAGGAGAGGTACTGACTTTGAACACCGGGGAACTGTTTTTT.

As regards this clonotype: This sequence may be a read error, since a much larger clone differs from it by one base. The rearrangement uses TRBV5-1 and TRBJ1-1, with D uncertain. The CDR3 sequence is 13 residues long. In germline, CDR1 is SGHRS, CDR2 YFSETQ. Here the CDR3 DNA reads TGCGTCAGCAGCTTGAGGGTGAACACTGAAGCTTTCTTT. Its translation is CVSSLRVNTEAFF.

Details on this clonotype: The junction does not match germline at one end; this may be a read error. Here the CDR3 reads CSVEAGQGNGYNERFF. The CDR3 DNA sequence: TGCAGCGTTGAAGCCGGACAGGGAAATGGATACAATGAGCGGTTCTTC. The chain carries TRBV29-1 and TRBJ2-1; 8 positions agree with TRBD1. Germline lookup yields CDR1 SQVTM and CDR2 ANQGSEA. This CDR3 is built from 16 residues.

Details on this clonotype: Since no conserved phenylalanine or tryptophan closes the CDR3, a read error is the likely cause. Because the CDR3's place on the DNA is in doubt, the DNA is left out and the CDR3 is given as listed by TCRdb. The J gene is TRBJ2-2, the V gene TRBV4-1. Germline-derived CDR1 and CDR2 are MGHRA and YSYEKL. The CDR3 adds up to 15 amino acids, both ends counted. The CDR3 sequence is CASSQDLSSAGELLI.

As concerns this clonotype: Because it lacks the conserved phenylalanine or tryptophan at the end, this CDR3 is likely a read error. V usage is TRBV28 and J usage is TRBJ2-2; no definite D call. The V gene's germline CDR1 is MDHEN and CDR2 SYDVKM. The CDR3 totals 14 residues. CDR3 in amino acids: CANSVTSATGELFI. The CDR3, as DNA: TGTGCCAACAGTGTGACAAGCGCGACCGGGGAGCTGTTTATT.

This clonotype was counted at least ten times. The CDR3 spells CASSIGQGNEKLFF. CDR3 sequence (DNA): TGCGCCAGCAGCATCGGACAGGGAAATGAAAAACTGTTTTTT. The chain combines TRBV5-1 with TRBJ1-4; TRBD1 aligns across 8 bases. The V gene end was trimmed by 4 bases and the J gene end by 5 bases; junction bases not matched to a gene: 4. Germline values: CDR1 SGHRS, CDR2 YFSETQ. The length of the CDR3 is 14 residues.

A remark on this clonotype: This may come from a read error, since a much larger clone is one base off. The genes are TRBV6-2 or TRBV6-3 and TRBJ2-7; D is uncertain. This CDR3 is built from 13 residues. Germline CDR1 MNHEY, CDR2 SVGEGT. Trimming removed 7 bases from V and 2 bases from J, with 12 bases in between. The CDR3 DNA is TGTGCCAGCACTGGGTGTTATCCCTACGAGCAGTACTTC. Translation gives CASTGCYPYEQYF.

V usage is TRBV6-2 or TRBV6-3 and J usage is TRBJ1-1; maybe TRBD1 (6 bases). V lost 2 bases, J lost 2 bases, and 18 bases lay in between. The length of the CDR3 is 17 residues. CDR1 is MNHEY, CDR2 SVGEGT, per germline. CDR3 protein: CASSYPPADRLNTEAFF. CDR3 DNA: TGTGCCAGCAGTTACCCTCCCGCGGACAGACTTAACACTGAAGCTTTCTTT.

A few counts support this clonotype. A clone one base away is much larger, so this may be a read error. This chain links TRBV12-3 or TRBV12-4 with TRBJ1-6, with TRBD1 matching 7 bases. V was pared by 6 bases and J by 10 bases, with 6 bases of the junction left unmatched. This CDR3 is built from 13 residues. CDR3 protein: CASRTTGRSPLHF. The CDR3 DNA follows: TGTGCCAGCAGGACGACAGGGAGGTCACCCCTCCACTTT.

A remark on this clonotype: The missing conserved phenylalanine or tryptophan at the end of this CDR3 makes a read error likely. This chain links TRBV11-2 with TRBJ2-7, with TRBD1 matching 7 bases. The CDR3 loop spans 15 amino acids. Germline V gene sequence: CDR1 SGHAT, CDR2 FQNNGV. The CDR3 is CVSSLGRGLKYEQYI. The CDR3 nucleotides read TGTGTCAGCAGCTTAGGTAGGGGGCTTAAATACGAGCAGTACATC.

This clonotype has a single count. The CDR3 carries no conserved terminal phenylalanine or tryptophan, so it likely arises from a read error. The V and J genes are TRBV20-1 and TRBJ2-1; tentative D call: TRBD2 (6 bases). CDR3 length: 13 amino acids. V was cut by 3 bases and J by 3 bases, with 9 bases left in between. The V gene's germline CDR1 is DFQATT and CDR2 SNEGSKA (reference sequence). CDR3 DNA sequence: TGCAGTGCTAGTCTGGACTACTACAATGAGCAGTTCCTC. Amino acids: CSASLDYYNEQFL.